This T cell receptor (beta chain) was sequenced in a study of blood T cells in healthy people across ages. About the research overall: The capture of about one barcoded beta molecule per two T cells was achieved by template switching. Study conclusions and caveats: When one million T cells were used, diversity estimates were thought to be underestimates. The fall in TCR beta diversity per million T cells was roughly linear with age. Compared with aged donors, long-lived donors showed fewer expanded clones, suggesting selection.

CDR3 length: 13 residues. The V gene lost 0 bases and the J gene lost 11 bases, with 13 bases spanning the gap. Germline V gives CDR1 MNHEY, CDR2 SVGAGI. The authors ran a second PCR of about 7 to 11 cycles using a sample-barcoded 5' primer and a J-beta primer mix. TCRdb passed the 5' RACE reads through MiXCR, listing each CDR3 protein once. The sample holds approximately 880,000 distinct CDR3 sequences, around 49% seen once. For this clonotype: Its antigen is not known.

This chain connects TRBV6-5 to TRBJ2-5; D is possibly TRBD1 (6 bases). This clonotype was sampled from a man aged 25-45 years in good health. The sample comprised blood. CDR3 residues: CASSYSLGAEQYF. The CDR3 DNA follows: TGTGCCAGCAGTTACTCCCTGGGGGCGGAGCAGTACTTC.